Listed here are 12 T cell receptor beta chains from one sample, sequenced in a study of Ad26.COV2.S vaccination and SARS-CoV-2 variants. Repertoires were generated with immunoSEQ multiplex PCR, while TCRdb's copy carries only in-frame clones and drops some. Found here are about 350,000 clones, approximately 90% of them singletons; the top ten hold under 6%. Treatment specified: roughly 19 received Ad26.COV2.S at low or high dose, single or two shots; several received placebo; per-sample allocation not given. All samples were drawn on day 63, counting from the first vaccine or placebo injection. Sequenced material: peripheral blood, taken in a trial of Ad26.COV2.S vaccine versus placebo. The receptors stem from a person between 18 and 59 years old who received the Ad26.COV2.S COVID-19 vaccine or a placebo.

This clone was counted once. J is TRBJ2-2 and V is TRBV7-8, with 9 bases aligning to TRBD2. The germline V gene encodes CDR1 SGHVS and CDR2 FQNEAQ. This CDR3 contains 16 residues. Unmatched junction bases numbered 6, after V lost 2 bases and J lost 5 bases. CDR3 residues: CASSLRPSGDTGELFF. CDR3 sequence (DNA): TGTGCCAGCAGCTTAAGACCTAGCGGGGATACCGGGGAGCTGTTTTTT.

The genes are TRBV5-1 and TRBJ2-5; 13 bases match TRBD2. The CDR3 spans 16 residues. V trimming: 0 bases; J trimming: 5 bases; junction bases outside the gene matches: 4. In germline, CDR1 is SGHRS, CDR2 YFSETQ. CDR3 in DNA: TGCGCCAGCAGCTTGGGGACTAGCGGGAGAGTTGAGACCCAGTACTTC. Amino acid sequence: CASSLGTSGRVETQYF.

The V call is TRBV18, the J call TRBJ2-7; D may match TRBD1 or TRBD2 (5 bases each). Trimming cost V 3 bases and J 0 bases, with 9 bases left between them. CDR3 length: 14 residues. Per germline, CDR1 KGHSH and CDR2 LQKENI. CDR3 bases: TGTGCCAGCTCACCTGAGGGGATCTCCTACGAGCAGTACTTC. Protein: CASSPEGISYEQYF.

V usage is TRBV12-3 or TRBV12-4 and J usage is TRBJ1-1; D may be TRBD1 (5 bases). V was pared by 5 bases and J by 6 bases, with 13 bases between. The CDR3 has 13 residues. The CDR3 nucleotides are TGTGCCAGCAGTCGGGGGGAGGACGCTGAAGCTTTCTTT. Its translation is CASSRGEDAEAFF.

The CDR3: CASSPGGEQFF. The CDR3 DNA is TGTGCCAGCAGCCCGGGGGGGGAGCAGTTCTTC. V gene TRBV13 combines with J gene TRBJ2-1; 8 nucleotides align to TRBD2. CDR3 length: 11 residues. CDR1 is PRHDT, CDR2 FYEKMQ, per germline (reference sequence). V was pared by 5 bases and J by 10 bases, with 1 base of the junction left unmatched.

The V and J genes are TRBV5-4 and TRBJ2-1; TRBD2 matches 13 bases. The germline CDR1 and CDR2 sequences are SGHNT and YYREEE (reference sequence). V trimming: 3 bases; J trimming: 4 bases; junction bases outside the gene matches: 13. The CDR3 sequence is 19 residues long. The CDR3 sequence: CASSSRTSGGGKVYNEQFF. The CDR3 DNA reads TGTGCCAGCAGCTCACGGACTAGCGGGGGCGGCAAGGTTTACAATGAGCAGTTCTTC.

The genes are TRBV2 and TRBJ2-5; the match to TRBD2 covers 11 bases. Germline CDR1 SNHLY, CDR2 FYNNEI. CDR3 size: 14 residues. With 7 bases clipped from V and 5 bases from J, the junction kept 6 bases outside the gene matches. Written as DNA, the CDR3 is TGTGCCAGCAACCCGACTAGCGGGGCGGAGACCCAGTACTTC. Translation: CASNPTSGAETQYF.

The genes are TRBV7-9 and TRBJ2-7, with D possibly TRBD2 on 6 matching bases. Trimming took 1 base from V and 2 from J, leaving 12 bases between them. This CDR3 spans 15 amino acids. Germline CDR1 is SEHNR and CDR2 is FQNEAQ (reference sequence). The CDR3 is CASSLGVGGTYEQYF. The CDR3 region has the DNA TGTGCCAGCAGCTTAGGGGTTGGAGGGACCTACGAGCAGTACTTC.

The chain recombines TRBV10-3 with TRBJ1-2; D is undetermined. The germline V gene encodes CDR1 ENHRY and CDR2 SYGVKD. The CDR3 spans 17 residues. Trimming shortened V by 2 bases and J by 4 bases, and 20 bases separated the two germline ends. The CDR3 DNA reads as TGTGCCATCAGTGAGCCCGTGGACGGAGACCCTTCCTATGGCTACACCTTC. Amino acids: CAISEPVDGDPSYGYTF.

The chain links TRBV5-1 to TRBJ2-2; unclear D gene. Germline assignment: CDR1 SGHRS and CDR2 YFSETQ. This CDR3 is built from 13 residues. V was cut by 2 bases and J by 8 bases, with 10 bases left in between. For the CDR3, the DNA is TGCGCCAGCAGCTTCAAGATATTGGGGGAGCTGTTTTTT. Protein product: CASSFKILGELFF.

The V call is TRBV3-1 (or the pseudogene TRBV3-2), the J call TRBJ1-1; D is unresolved. Germline V gene data show CDR1 as LGHDT and CDR2 as YNNKEL (reference sequence). V lost 3 bases and J 4 bases, leaving 12 bases between the germline ends. CDR3 length equals 14 residues. CDR3 bases: TGTGCCAGCAGCCATGGACCGGGGATCACTGAAGCTTTCTTT. The encoded protein is CASSHGPGITEAFF.

V and J are TRBV28 and TRBJ2-2; 7 bases fit TRBD1. J was trimmed by 4 bases and V by 6 bases; bases with no gene match: 5. The germline CDR1 and CDR2 sequences are MDHEN and SYDVKM. The CDR3 has 14 residues. Here the CDR3 reads CASRSGTATGELFF. The CDR3, as DNA: TGTGCCAGCAGGTCCGGGACAGCCACCGGGGAGCTGTTTTTT.